This entry is about one T cell receptor (beta chain). No cognate antigen has been identified for it. No much larger clonotype is one base removed from it; base qualities were not supplied. This sample stems from a study of T cell changes during pregnancy in multiple sclerosis (dated 2019 in TCRdb). Regarding the study in general: In women with multiple sclerosis, the researchers looked at how the T cell repertoire shifted as pregnancy progressed.

Receptor amplification or capture employed the immunoSEQ multiplex PCR assay. This is the immuneACCESS table as TCRdb keeps it, with only in-frame sequences that have V and J called. A part of the clones is gone; compared with another copy, unresolved V genes explain less than half, and the rest is unexplained. For this sample there are about 68,000 clones; around 90% appear just once. The biggest ten clones account for roughly 0.8% of the sample. V has 8 bases trimmed and J has 0 bases trimmed; junction bases matching no gene number 18. The germline V gene (reference sequence) supplies CDR1 GTSNPN and CDR2 SVGIG. The cysteine opens and the phenylalanine closes a CDR3 of 18 amino acids. Only the CDR3 region is kept as DNA, spanning 54 bases read in frame from base 1.

The sequence came from a female donor with multiple sclerosis, enrolled in a pregnancy study. Rearrangement joined TRBV30 to TRBJ1-1, and TRBD1 aligns with 10 junction nucleotides. This specimen consisted of peripheral blood, obtained in the second trimester of pregnancy. The nucleotides read TGTGCCGGGACCAGACTTAGGACAGGGGGTTTCATGAACACTGAAGCTTTCTTT. Its amino acids are CAGTRLRTGGFMNTEAFF.